One sample yielded the 9 T cell receptor beta chains listed below, sequenced in a study of control samples from healthy donors and cancer patients (dated by TCRdb to 2018 to 2021). The receptor library was made with the immunoSEQ multiplex PCR assay. As stored in TCRdb, this immuneACCESS dataset retains in-frame rearrangements with V and J assigned. A fraction of the clones does not appear; measured against another copy, unresolved V genes explain less than half of the discrepancy, and the remainder lacks a known reason. This sample holds 100,000 or so clones; approximately 86% were observed only once. In total, the top ten clones hold 0.95% to 1.5% of the sample. Sequencing was done on a sample of blood. The receptors shown here come from a woman aged 50 to 60 in good health.

The CDR3 spells CASSVPSASTDTQYF. The CDR3 DNA reads TGTGCCAGCAGCGTACCTAGCGCAAGCACAGATACGCAGTATTTT. This chain links TRBV7-2 with TRBJ2-3, with D perhaps TRBD2 (6 bases). This CDR3 region has 15 residues. Between the trimmed V and J ends, which lost 5 bases and 0 bases, there was a span of 12 bases. Germline V gene data show CDR1 as SGHTA and CDR2 as FQGNSA.

This chain links TRBV4-1 with TRBJ1-6; D unclear. CDR3 length equals 13 residues. Germline V gene data show CDR1 as MGHRA and CDR2 as YSYEKL. Between the trimmed V and J ends, which lost 0 bases and 11 bases, there was a span of 8 bases. CDR3 residues: CASSQDHTTPLHF. CDR3 DNA: TGCGCCAGCAGCCAAGACCACACGACACCCCTCCACTTT.

J is TRBJ1-5 and V is TRBV28, with D unclear. The CDR3 length is 15 residues. The germline CDR1 and CDR2 sequences are MDHEN and SYDVKM. Trimming removed 5 bases at V and 5 bases at J, with 16 bases between. The DNA for the CDR3 is TGTGCCAGCAGTCCTCAACCCTTCTTTGATCAGCCCCAGCATTTT. Its translation: CASSPQPFFDQPQHF. The full variable domain, its missing parts supplied by reference TRBV28 and TRBJ1-5, is DVKVTQSSRYLVKRTGEKVFLECVQDMDHENMFWYRQDPGLGLRLIYFSYDVKMKEKGDIPEGYSVSREKKERFSLILESASTNQTSMYLCASSPQPFFDQPQHFGDGTRLSIL.

The CDR3 spells CASSLDGTGGGETQYF. Here the CDR3 DNA reads TGCGCCAGCAGCTTGGATGGGACAGGGGGCGGAGAGACCCAGTACTTC. This chain links TRBV5-1 with TRBJ2-5; the match to TRBD1 covers 12 bases. The CDR3 has 16 amino acids. V gave up 0 bases and J gave up 4 bases; unmatched junction bases: 4. Germline CDR1 SGHRS, CDR2 YFSETQ.

The rearrangement joins TRBV2 to TRBJ1-2, with D perhaps TRBD1 (5 bases). Germline V gives CDR1 SNHLY, CDR2 FYNNEI. The CDR3 covers 15 residues. Trimming left V 6 bases short and J 0 bases short, with 14 bases between. The CDR3 reads CASRGDSDSNYGYTF. For the CDR3, the DNA is TGTGCCAGCAGGGGAGACAGCGATTCTAACTATGGCTACACCTTC.

This chain connects TRBV3-1 (or the pseudogene TRBV3-2) to TRBJ2-5; TRBD2 agrees at 10 bases. The CDR3 runs to 16 residues. The germline V gene has CDR1 LGHDT and CDR2 YNNKEL (reference sequence). V dropped 4 bases and J dropped 5; count of bases not matched to a gene: 10. Here the CDR3 DNA reads TGTGCCAGCAGCCCCCCCATAGCGGGAGGCGGCGAGACCCAGTACTTC. Translation: CASSPPIAGGGETQYF.

The J gene is TRBJ1-2, the V gene TRBV19; tentative D call: TRBD1 (5 bases). Trimming removed 6 bases at V and 7 bases at J, with 21 bases between. This CDR3 spans 15 amino acids. Germline V gene lookup returns CDR1 LNHDA and CDR2 SQIVND (reference sequence). CDR3 amino acids: CASSTAGTYSSGYTF. The DNA for the CDR3 is TGTGCCAGTAGCACTGCAGGGACTTATTCGAGTGGCTACACCTTC. Looking up the rest from reference TRBV19 and TRBJ1-2 gives the full variable domain: DGGITQSPKYLFRKEGQNVTLSCEQNLNHDAMYWYRQDPGQGLRLIYYSQIVNDFQKGDIAEGYSVSREKKESFPLTVTSAQKNPTAFYLCASSTAGTYSSGYTFGSGTRLTVV.

The chain employs TRBV19 and TRBJ1-5, with 8 bases aligning to TRBD1. Germline assignment: CDR1 LNHDA and CDR2 SQIVND (reference sequence). The V and J ends lost 6 bases and 5 bases, in that order; junction bases with no gene match: 9. This CDR3 spans 15 amino acids. The CDR3 is CASRPQGAKDQPQHF. The CDR3 bases are TGTGCCAGTAGACCTCAGGGGGCCAAGGATCAGCCCCAGCATTTT.

This rearrangement joins TRBV11-2 to TRBJ2-7; the match to TRBD2 covers 14 bases. CDR3 length equals 16 residues. Germline V gene data show CDR1 as SGHAT and CDR2 as FQNNGV. The trim removed 10 bases at V and 6 bases at J, leaving 14 bases unmatched. The CDR3 coding sequence is TGTGCCACCCGCGTAAGGGGACTAGCGGGAGACGGCGAGCAGTACTTC. This sequence encodes CATRVRGLAGDGEQYF.